Below are 18 T cell receptor beta chains sequenced from a single sample in a study of T cells in localized non-small cell lung cancer. Clones were read by immunoSEQ multiplex PCR, and TCRdb kept only the in-frame ones, dropping some. The sample shows some 11,000 clones, 83% of them seen only once. The sequencing here drew on peripheral blood, taken before any cancer treatment. These receptors were collected from a male donor older than 55 with stage I lung adenocarcinoma.

This CDR3 reads CATRGASGRNTGELFF. The CDR3 nucleotides read TGTGCCACCAGGGGGGCTAGCGGGCGGAACACCGGGGAGCTGTTTTTT. V is TRBV15 and J is TRBJ2-2; 8 nucleotides line up with TRBD2. The CDR3 totals 16 residues. CDR1 is LNHNV, CDR2 YYDKDF, per germline (reference sequence). V shed 6 bases and J 1 base; nucleotides not matched to a gene: 7.

The chain joins TRBV18 to TRBJ1-5; D is unclear. Trimming stripped 2 bases from V and 3 bases from J, with 5 bases between. Germline V gives CDR1 KGHSH, CDR2 LQKENI. CDR3 length equals 13 residues. CDR3 coding DNA: TGTGCCAGCTCACCAAACGACAATCAGCCCCAGCATTTT. Translated: CASSPNDNQPQHF.

V is TRBV9 and J is TRBJ1-2, with D unclear. The CDR3 contains 12 residues. Per the germline V gene, CDR1 is SGDLS and CDR2 is YYNGEE. V was shortened by 0 bases and J by 0 bases, with 0 bases between the two germline ends. CDR3: CASSVANYGYTF. The CDR3 region has the DNA TGTGCCAGCAGCGTAGCTAACTATGGCTACACCTTC.

This clone was seen more than once but under ten times. V is TRBV27 and J is TRBJ1-1; D unclear. This CDR3 region has 17 residues. Trimming took off 5 bases at V and 2 bases at J, with 21 bases between the two ends. Germline V lookup: CDR1 MNHEY, CDR2 SMNVEV (reference sequence). DNA of the CDR3: TGTGCCAGCAGTCCTCTCGTATTTCGCCCGGGTAACACTGAAGCTTTCTTT. It is translated as CASSPLVFRPGNTEAFF.

The V call is TRBV18, the J call TRBJ1-4; D not resolved. This CDR3 comprises 14 residues. Germline CDR1 is KGHSH and CDR2 is LQKENI. Trimming removed 0 bases from V and 8 bases from J, with 10 bases in between. CDR3 protein: CASSPPGSPEKLFF. The CDR3 region has the DNA TGTGCCAGCTCACCACCGGGGTCCCCCGAAAAACTGTTTTTT.

A few counts support this clone. V is TRBV7-9 and J is TRBJ2-1; D might be TRBD1 or TRBD2, each matching 5 bases. The CDR3 sequence is 17 residues long. V was cut by 5 bases and J by 3 bases, with 20 bases left in between. Germline V CDR1 and CDR2: SEHNR, FQNEAQ (reference sequence). The DNA of the CDR3 is TGTGCCAGCAGCCCCTGGGATAGCCTGAGGGGCTACAATGAGCAGTTCTTC. Encoded protein: CASSPWDSLRGYNEQFF.

The chain couples TRBV6-1 to TRBJ1-5; D perhaps matches TRBD1 (6 bases). The V end lost 5 bases, the J end lost 1 base, and 12 bases lay between the germline ends. This CDR3 spans 15 amino acids. CDR1 MNHNS and CDR2 SASEGT come from the germline V gene. The chain's CDR3 is CASSLQGSSNQPQHF. DNA of the CDR3: TGTGCCAGCAGTTTACAGGGAAGCAGCAATCAGCCCCAGCATTTT.

The chain joins TRBV9 to TRBJ1-2; D might be TRBD1 (5 bases). The ends were cut back, 5 bases at V and 4 bases at J, with 12 bases in the middle. Germline values: CDR1 SGDLS, CDR2 YYNGEE. This CDR3 region has 13 residues. CDR3 in amino acids: CASRTRGGYGYTF. The CDR3 DNA reads as TGTGCCAGCAGGACGAGGGGCGGCTATGGCTACACCTTC.

This chain uses TRBV10-1 with TRBJ2-1, with 10 nucleotides matching TRBD2. Germline values: CDR1 WNHNN, CDR2 SYGVQD (reference sequence). This CDR3 contains 15 residues. The V segment lost 3 bases and the J segment 7 bases; nucleotides outside the gene matches: 6. The chain's CDR3 is CASSDTASGSNEQFF. CDR3 bases: TGCGCCAGCAGTGACACAGCTAGCGGGAGTAATGAGCAGTTCTTC.

The chain has TRBV7-6 and TRBJ1-1; no reliable D call. CDR1 and CDR2 (germline): SGHVS, FNYEAQ. V was pared by 2 bases and J by 1 base, with 11 bases between. CDR3 length equals 15 residues. The CDR3 spells CASSLTYSSNTEAFF. The DNA for the CDR3 is TGTGCCAGCAGCTTAACTTACAGCTCGAACACTGAAGCTTTCTTT.

This clone has just a few counts. The chain combines TRBV28 with TRBJ1-5; maybe TRBD1 (5 bases). Per germline, CDR1 MDHEN and CDR2 SYDVKM. The CDR3 totals 15 residues. Trimming took 4 bases from V and 4 from J, leaving 14 bases between them. CDR3 loop: CASSSSGRTNQPQHF. As DNA, the CDR3 is TGTGCCAGCAGTTCCTCGGGACGGACTAATCAGCCCCAGCATTTT.

About this clone itself: A much larger clone differs by one base, so this may be a read error. The identical CDR3 is also encoded by other nucleotide sequences in the sample. The chain couples TRBV7-2 to TRBJ2-2; D remains unclear. In germline, CDR1 is SGHTA, CDR2 FQGNSA. The CDR3 is 15 amino acids. In nucleotides, the CDR3 is TGTGCCAGCAGCTTAGGCCTAGTGAACACCGGAGAGCTGTTTTTT. This codes for CASSLGLVNTGELFF.

V gene TRBV7-9 combines with J gene TRBJ2-2; D might be TRBD2 (5 bases). Trimming left V 3 bases short and J 6 bases short, with 11 bases between. Germline lookup yields CDR1 SEHNR and CDR2 FQNEAQ (reference sequence). CDR3 size: 14 residues. The CDR3 loop reads CASSFGAAAGELFF. CDR3 bases: TGTGCCAGCAGCTTCGGAGCGGCTGCCGGGGAGCTGTTTTTT.

This clone was counted a single time. The V call is TRBV7-3, the J call TRBJ2-1; 15 positions match TRBD2. This CDR3 contains 17 residues. CDR1 and CDR2 from the germline V gene are SGHTA and FQGTGA. The V segment lost 0 bases and the J segment 7 bases; nucleotides outside the gene matches: 4. The chain's CDR3 is CASSLTIGTSGRNEQFF. For the CDR3, the DNA is TGTGCCAGCAGCTTAACGATTGGGACTAGCGGGAGGAATGAGCAGTTCTTC.

This clone was counted a few times. The sample holds other DNA sequences that translate to the same CDR3. The chain couples TRBV5-1 to TRBJ2-3; a possible D gene is TRBD1 (6 bases). This CDR3 has 16 amino acids. Germline V gives CDR1 SGHRS, CDR2 YFSETQ. Trimming removed 4 bases from V and 0 bases from J, with 15 bases in between. Written as DNA, the CDR3 is TGCGCCAGCAGCCTCCTAGGGACACGTAGCACAGATACGCAGTATTTT. The encoded protein is CASSLLGTRSTDTQYF.

The chain uses TRBV21-1 and TRBJ2-1; the tabulated D call, TRBD1, remains unverified against the DNA. TRBV21-1 is a pseudogene. The CDR3 is 14 residues long. The CDR3 DNA reads TGTGCCAGCAGCAAAAGAAACAGTCTCGGTGAGCAGTTCTTC. Translated, it gives CASSKRNSLGEQFF.

J is TRBJ2-1 and V is TRBV15; 9 bases line up with TRBD1. Germline assignment: CDR1 LNHNV and CDR2 YYDKDF (reference sequence). Unmatched junction bases numbered 12, after V lost 4 bases and J lost 2 bases. This CDR3 comprises 18 residues. The CDR3: CATSTNPPGTGTYNEQFF. In nucleotides, the CDR3 is TGTGCCACCAGCACAAACCCCCCCGGGACAGGGACCTACAATGAGCAGTTCTTC.

In its sample, this clone was seen once. For the CDR3, the DNA is TGTGCCAGCAGCCCGGACCGGGACCCTGGAAACTATGGCTACACCTTC. It yields the protein CASSPDRDPGNYGYTF. The rearrangement joins TRBV5-4 to TRBJ1-2; D possibly corresponds to TRBD1 (5 bases). Trimming cost V 4 bases and J 2 bases, with 18 bases left between them. This CDR3 is built from 16 residues. CDR1 and CDR2 from the germline V gene are SGHNT and YYREEE (reference sequence).